This TCR beta chain was identified during a study of blood T cells in healthy people across ages. General study points: In older individuals, TCR beta diversity per million T cells was lower, falling roughly linearly with age.

Unmatched junction bases numbered 7, after V lost 5 bases and J lost 4 bases. The CDR3 consists of 14 residues. Germline V lookup: CDR1 DFQATT, CDR2 SNEGSKA (reference sequence). This clonotype was counted a few times. The antigen is unknown. For the second PCR, which ran for about 7 to 11 cycles, a sample-barcoded 5' primer and a J-beta primer mix were used. TCRdb called the 5' RACE reads again in MiXCR, with one record for every CDR3 protein. The table lists hundreds of thousands of distinct CDR3 sequences, 47% of them singletons. V gene TRBV20-1 combines with J gene TRBJ2-1, with 8 bases identical to TRBD2. This TCR was recovered from a man aged 80 or over in good health. The sequenced sample consisted of blood. CDR3 coding DNA: TGCAGTGCTTCCAGCGGGGGAAGTTACAATGAGCAGTTCTTC. Its translation: CSASSGGSYNEQFF.